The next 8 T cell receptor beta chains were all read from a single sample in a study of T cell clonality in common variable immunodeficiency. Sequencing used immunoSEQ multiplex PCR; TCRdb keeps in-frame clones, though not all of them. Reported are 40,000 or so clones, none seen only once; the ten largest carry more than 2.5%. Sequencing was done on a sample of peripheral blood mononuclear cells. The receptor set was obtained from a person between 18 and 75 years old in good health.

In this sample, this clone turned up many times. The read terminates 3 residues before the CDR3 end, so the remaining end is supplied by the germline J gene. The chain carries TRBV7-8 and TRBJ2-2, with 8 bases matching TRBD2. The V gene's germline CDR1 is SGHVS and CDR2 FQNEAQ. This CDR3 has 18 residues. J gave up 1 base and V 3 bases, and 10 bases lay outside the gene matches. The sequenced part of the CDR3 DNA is TGTGCCAGCAGCTTTTTGACGGGAGGGGCCCGGAACACCGGGGAG. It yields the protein CASSFLTGGARNTGE. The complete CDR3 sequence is CASSFLTGGARNTGELFF.

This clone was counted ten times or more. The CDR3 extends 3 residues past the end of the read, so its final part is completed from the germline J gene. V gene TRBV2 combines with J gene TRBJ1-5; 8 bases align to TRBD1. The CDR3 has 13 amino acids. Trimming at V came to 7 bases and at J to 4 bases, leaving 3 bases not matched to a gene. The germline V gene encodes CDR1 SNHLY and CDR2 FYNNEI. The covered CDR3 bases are TGTGCCAGCAAACAGGGGGTAAATCAGCCC. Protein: CASKQGVNQP. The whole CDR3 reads CASKQGVNQPQHF.

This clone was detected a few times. The sequenced CDR3 bases are TGTGCCAGCAGTCGCGGACTAGCGGGAGGAGAC. It specifies CASSRGLAGGD. The whole CDR3 sequence is CASSRGLAGGDYTF. This chain uses TRBV6-2 or TRBV6-3 with TRBJ1-2; D remains unclear. Read data end 3 residues before the CDR3 end; the end is taken from the germline J gene. Germline CDR1 MNHEY, CDR2 SVGEGT. The CDR3 extends over 14 amino acids.

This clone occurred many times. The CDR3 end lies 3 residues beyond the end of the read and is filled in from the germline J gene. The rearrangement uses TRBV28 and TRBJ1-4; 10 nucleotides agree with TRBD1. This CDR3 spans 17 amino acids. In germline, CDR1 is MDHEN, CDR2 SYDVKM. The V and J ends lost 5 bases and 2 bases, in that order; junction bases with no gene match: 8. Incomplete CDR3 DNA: TGTGCCAGCAGTAACTTAAGACAGGGGGCCACTAATGAAAAA. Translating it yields CASSNLRQGATNEK. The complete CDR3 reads CASSNLRQGATNEKLFF.

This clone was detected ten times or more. The CDR3 bases that were read are TGTGCCAGCAGCCCCCTAGTTGAGCCCGGGGAG. This codes for CASSPLVEPGE. The complete CDR3 sequence is CASSPLVEPGELFF. J is TRBJ2-2 and V is TRBV9; no clear D. The read ends 3 residues shy of where the CDR3 ends; the end is completed using the germline J gene. V lost 4 bases and J lost 6, with 13 bases in between. Germline loops: CDR1 SGDLS, CDR2 YYNGEE. The CDR3 spans 14 residues. Based on the CDR3 plus reference TRBV9 and TRBJ2-2, the full variable domain is DSGVTQTPKHLITATGQRVTLRCSPRSGDLSVYWYQQSLDQGLQFLIQYYNGEERAKGNILERFSAQQFPDLHSELNLSSLELGDSALYFCASSPLVEPGELFFGEGSRLTVL.

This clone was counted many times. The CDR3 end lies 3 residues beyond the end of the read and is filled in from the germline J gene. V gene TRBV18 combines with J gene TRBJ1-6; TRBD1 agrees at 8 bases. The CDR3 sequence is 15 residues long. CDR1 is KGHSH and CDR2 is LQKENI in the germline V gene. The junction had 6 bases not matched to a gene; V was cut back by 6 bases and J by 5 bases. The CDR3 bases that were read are TGTGCCAGCTCGCCAGGGGGCTTACATAATTCACCC. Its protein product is CASSPGGLHNSP. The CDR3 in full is CASSPGGLHNSPLHF.

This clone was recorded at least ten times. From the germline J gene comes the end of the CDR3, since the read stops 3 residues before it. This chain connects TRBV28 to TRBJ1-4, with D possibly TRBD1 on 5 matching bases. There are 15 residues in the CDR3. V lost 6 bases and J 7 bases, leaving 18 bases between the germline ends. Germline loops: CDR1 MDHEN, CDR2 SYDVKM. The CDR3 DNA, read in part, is TGTGCCAGCAGCCACCCCGGGGGAGGGAGTGAAAAA. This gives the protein CASSHPGGGSEK. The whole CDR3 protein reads CASSHPGGGSEKLFF.

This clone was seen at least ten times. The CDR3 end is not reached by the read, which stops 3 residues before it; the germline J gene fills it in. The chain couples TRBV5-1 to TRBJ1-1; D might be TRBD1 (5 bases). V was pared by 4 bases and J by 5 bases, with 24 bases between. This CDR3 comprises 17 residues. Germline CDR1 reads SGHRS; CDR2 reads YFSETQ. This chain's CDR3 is CASSPRWWGLGGTEAFF. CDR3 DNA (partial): TGCGCCAGCAGCCCGCGGTGGTGGGGACTCGGGGGTACTGAA. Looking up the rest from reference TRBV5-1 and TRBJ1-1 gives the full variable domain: KAGVTQTPRYLIKTRGQQVTLSCSPISGHRSVSWYQQTPGQGLQFLFEYFSETQRNKGNFPGRFSGRQFSNSRSEMNVSTLELGDSALYLCASSPRWWGLGGTEAFFGQGTRLTVV.